The rows below give T cell receptor beta chains drawn from one sample of a study of T cells after posttransplantation cyclophosphamide. Profiling relied on immunoSEQ multiplex PCR, and the TCRdb table lists in-frame clones only, not all of them. The sample holds some 7,100 clones, roughly 80% seen once. The source material was CD4+ T cells sorted from blood, sampled 950 to 1,200 days after allogeneic stem cell transplant with posttransplant cyclophosphamide. The receptors come from a female patient in her thirties or forties who received an allogeneic stem cell transplant from a related donor, was CMV-positive, and had no GVHD. The graft donor may have given rise to some T cells. CDR3s leave out the opening cysteine and the closing phenylalanine or tryptophan. The size of a clone is reported for some rows only, either as once, few or many, or as a class for expanded clones.

abundance | j_gene | v_gene | CDR3aa
. | TRBJ1-2 | TRBV29-1 | SVEPQGLDGYT
. | TRBJ1-6 | TRBV5-4 | ASSWMDRSYNSPLH
. | TRBJ2-1 | TRBV2 | ASSMKTETAQF
. | TRBJ2-1 | TRBV7-9 | ASSLDGGSYNEQF
. | TRBJ1-3 | TRBV2 | ASSDGAGNTIY
. | TRBJ2-2 | TRBV5-1 | ASSLKGDIANTGELF
few | TRBJ1-4 | TRBV18 | ASSHLPGKTNEKLF
few | TRBJ1-6 | TRBV25-1 | ASSEQGPKERNSPLH
. | TRBJ2-3 | TRBV5-4 | ASSGQGARVTDTQY
. | TRBJ1-2 | TRBV6-6 | ASTRSGQGFWGYT
. | TRBJ1-1 | TRBV11-1 | ASSLWTENTEAF
. | TRBJ1-2 | TRBV9 | ASSVTREANYGYT
. | TRBJ1-4 | TRBV6-1 | ASSVDKIPKLF
. | TRBJ1-1 | TRBV29-1 | SVAEGAPSAF
. | TRBJ1-2 | TRBV18 | ASSRLQGAYGYT
once | TRBJ2-3 | TRBV9 | ASSSLAGGTDTQY
once | TRBJ2-3 | TRBV5-4 | ASSLEGGLTDTQY
. | TRBJ2-3 | TRBV9 | ASSVGSSLHTDTQY
. | TRBJ2-5 | TRBV19 | ASSQDRRRETQY
. | TRBJ1-3 | TRBV28 | ASSLVRGSGNTIY
once | TRBJ2-3 | TRBV10-3 | AIGLSVSTDTQY
few | TRBJ1-5 | TRBV18 | ASSPPGQASLQPQH
. | TRBJ1-2 | TRBV18 | ASSRDRGGGYT
few | TRBJ1-5 | TRBV10-3 | AISEQDNNQPQH
. | TRBJ1-6 | TRBV4-1 | ASSQSTGTGLAPLH
few | TRBJ2-4 | TRBV19 | ASSGQGALYSIQY
. | TRBJ1-1 | TRBV11-2 | ASSFLQFNEAF
once | TRBJ2-3 | TRBV5-6 | ASSTGAGGSTDTQY
. | TRBJ1-2 | TRBV19 | ASSISSGVYGYT
once | TRBJ2-1 | TRBV9 | ASSVSSGQYNEEQF
. | TRBJ2-4 | TRBV18 | ASSPGAKNIQY
few | TRBJ2-5 | TRBV11-2 | ASSLELAGGQAETQY
. | TRBJ2-7 | TRBV10-3 | AISSRYEQY
. | TRBJ2-7 | TRBV6-5 | ASSYSEPFSEQY
once | TRBJ2-7 | TRBV5-4 | ASSLSGGRIEQY
. | TRBJ2-7 | TRBV10-1 | ASSESNRGLDYEQY
few | TRBJ1-3 | TRBV4-1 | ASSQSTRGIPGNTIY
. | TRBJ2-2 | TRBV7-9 | ASSLAGPDSGELF
once | TRBJ2-7 | TRBV9 | ASSVGLAGAYEQY
. | TRBJ1-2 | TRBV28 | ASSALFGYT
. | TRBJ2-3 | TRBV6-5 | ASSPGLLDTQY
. | TRBJ1-6 | TRBV5-6 | ASSLGGGINSPLH
. | TRBJ1-6 | TRBV6-5 | ASSELTDNSPLH